This passage covers 9 T cell receptor beta chains from one sample sequenced in a study of shared clonotypes between healthy human individuals. Libraries were prepared by immunoSEQ multiplex PCR; TCRdb keeps only in-frame clonotypes and omits some of them. The repertoire consists of about 2.1 million clones, with approximately 92% occurring once and the leading ten covering more than 1.5%. Terminally differentiated effector memory CD45RA+ cells were left out of the naive CD8 fraction, which was CD45RO-negative and positively selected for CCR7. Sequencing was done on a sample of naive CD8+ T cells from PBMCs. All receptors come from a young man in good health. Some clones in this sample may be carry-over from other donors' samples.

As to this clone: Within the sample, other DNA sequences also encode this same CDR3. This chain connects TRBV9 to TRBJ2-3, with a weak D call TRBD2 (6 bases). Trimming pared 0 bases from V and 4 bases from J, leaving 9 bases between. Germline CDR1 and CDR2: SGDLS and YYNGEE. The CDR3 loop spans 14 amino acids. The CDR3 loop reads CASSVVGGADTQYF. In DNA, the CDR3 is TGTGCCAGCAGCGTAGTGGGGGGAGCAGATACGCAGTATTTT.

The chain combines TRBV7-9 with TRBJ2-3; D is possibly TRBD1 (6 bases). CDR1 and CDR2 (germline): SEHNR, FQNEAQ (reference sequence). The CDR3 covers 12 residues. V was pared by 7 bases and J by 2 bases, with 7 bases between. Here the CDR3 DNA reads TGTGCCAGCACAGGGGCCACAGATACGCAGTATTTT. Protein product: CASTGATDTQYF.

The chain recombines TRBV14 with TRBJ2-7; D possibly corresponds to TRBD2 (6 bases). V was cut by 1 base and J by 3 bases, with 10 bases left in between. CDR1 and CDR2 (germline): SGHDN, FVKESK. The CDR3 covers 14 residues. In nucleotides, the CDR3 is TGTGCCAGCAGCCAAGTGCGCGGGAACTACGAGCAGTACTTC. Translated, it gives CASSQVRGNYEQYF.

A note on this clone: The identical CDR3 is also encoded by other nucleotide sequences in the sample. The V and J genes are TRBV7-7 and TRBJ2-1; unclear D gene. The V and J ends lost 1 base and 0 bases respectively, with 7 bases between them. The CDR3 loop spans 15 amino acids. CDR1 is SSHAT, CDR2 FNYEAQ, per germline (reference sequence). The CDR3 nucleotides are TGTGCCAGCAGCTTAGACAGTAGCTCCTACAATGAGCAGTTCTTC. This encodes CASSLDSSSYNEQFF.

This chain uses TRBV7-3 with TRBJ2-1; D not resolved. Trimming took off 6 bases at V and 2 bases at J, with 8 bases between the two ends. The CDR3 loop spans 13 amino acids. Germline values: CDR1 SGHTA, CDR2 FQGTGA. The CDR3 region has the DNA TGTGCCAGCAGTGTTGAGGCCTACAATGAGCAGTTCTTC. It codes for CASSVEAYNEQFF.

The chain employs TRBV7-6 and TRBJ1-1; D is unresolved. The CDR3 loop spans 13 amino acids. Germline V CDR1 and CDR2: SGHVS, FNYEAQ. Between the trimmed V and J ends, which lost 5 bases and 4 bases, there was a span of 11 bases. CDR3 DNA sequence: TGTGCCAGCAGCCCAGACCCGGGCACTGAAGCTTTCTTT. Residues: CASSPDPGTEAFF.

The rearrangement uses TRBV7-9 and TRBJ1-2; 8 bases line up with TRBD1. The trim removed 5 bases at V and 7 bases at J, leaving 9 bases unmatched. The CDR3 runs to 14 residues. Germline V CDR1 and CDR2: SEHNR, FQNEAQ (reference sequence). CDR3 protein: CASSPRQGIGGYTF. The CDR3 nucleotides read TGTGCCAGCAGCCCCCGACAGGGGATCGGTGGCTACACCTTC.

The CDR3 loop is CSVGRRGTSWYEQYF. The CDR3 nucleotides are TGCAGCGTTGGGCGCCGGGGGACTAGCTGGTACGAGCAGTACTTC. The chain combines TRBV29-1 with TRBJ2-7; 9 bases match TRBD2. Trimming took 4 bases from V and 4 from J; bases not matched to a gene: 11. The CDR3 runs to 15 residues. Germline V gene data show CDR1 as SQVTM and CDR2 as ANQGSEA.

As to this clone: It is unclear where the CDR3 begins or ends on the DNA, so no DNA is shown, and the CDR3 is as TCRdb lists it. The rearrangement joins TRBV28 to TRBJ1-5. Germline V gene sequence: CDR1 MDHEN, CDR2 SYDVKM. Both ends counted, the CDR3 spans 15 residues. The CDR3 protein is CASSFVPAWSQPQHF.